A single sample is the source of the 25 T cell receptor beta chains below, sequenced in a study of early T cells in non-severe SARS-CoV-2 infection. One entry per CDR3 protein, called by TCRdb with MiXCR from the 5' RACE reads. The data show about 39,000 distinct CDR3 sequences, 4.5% to 7% seen once. Source: whole blood, taken at baseline. The source is an adult who was a healthcare worker with PCR-confirmed SARS-CoV-2 infection or an uninfected control (not recorded which).

Remarks on this clonotype: This sequence may be a read error, since a much larger clone differs from it by one base. The gene calls are TRBV20-1 and TRBJ1-1; no definite D call. V was pared by 0 bases and J by 4 bases, with 12 bases between. CDR3 length equals 14 residues. Germline CDR1 reads DFQATT; CDR2 reads SNEGSKA (reference sequence). This CDR3 is CSARDPGSSTEAFF. The CDR3, as DNA: TGCAGTGCTAGAGATCCGGGATCGAGCACTGAAGCTTTCTTT.

The genes are TRBV5-4 and TRBJ2-3; D is uncertain. Trimming left V 0 bases short and J 4 bases short, with 12 bases between. This CDR3 spans 15 amino acids. Germline V gives CDR1 SGHNT, CDR2 YYREEE (reference sequence). The CDR3 here is CASSLGGRAADTQYF. The CDR3 nucleotides are TGTGCCAGCAGCTTGGGAGGTAGGGCCGCAGATACGCAGTATTTT.

This clonotype was detected many times. The gene calls are TRBV6-4 and TRBJ1-1, with D possibly TRBD1 on 6 matching bases. Trimming pared 5 bases from V and 0 bases from J, leaving 16 bases between. This CDR3 has 16 amino acids. Germline V gene data show CDR1 as MRHNA and CDR2 as SNTAGT. CDR3 in DNA: TGTGCCAGCAGTCCACAGGGAGTAGGGATGAACACTGAAGCTTTCTTT. Translating it yields CASSPQGVGMNTEAFF.

This clonotype appeared a few times. The V gene is TRBV2, the J gene TRBJ2-1; D uncertain. CDR3 length: 15 amino acids. In germline, CDR1 is SNHLY, CDR2 FYNNEI. V lost 1 base to trimming and J lost 7 bases, with 14 bases between them. The CDR3 loop reads CASSEVGPGTNEQFF. The CDR3 region has the DNA TGTGCCAGCAGTGAAGTAGGACCGGGTACGAATGAGCAGTTCTTC.

There are many counts of this clonotype. V gene TRBV24-1 combines with J gene TRBJ1-3; D is uncertain. The CDR3 is 15 amino acids. Germline V gene sequence: CDR1 KGHDR, CDR2 SFDVKD. The germline V and J ends were trimmed by 3 bases and 2 bases, with 10 bases remaining between them. The CDR3 loop reads CATSDGRRTGNTIYF. The DNA for the CDR3 is TGTGCCACCAGTGATGGGCGGCGGACTGGAAACACCATATATTTT.

This clonotype has at least ten counts. V is TRBV18 and J is TRBJ1-4; a possible D gene is TRBD1 (6 bases). Germline V gene sequence: CDR1 KGHSH, CDR2 LQKENI. The V gene lost 0 bases and the J gene lost 13 bases, with 15 bases spanning the gap. The CDR3 length is 14 residues. In nucleotides, the CDR3 is TGTGCCAGCTCACCACCGAACAGGGTTGAAGGACTGTTTTTT. Protein: CASSPPNRVEGLFF. The full variable domain, with the rest looked up from reference TRBV18 and TRBJ1-4, is NAGVMQNPRHLVRRRGQEARLRCSPMKGHSHVYWYRQLPEEGLKFMVYLQKENIIDESGMPKERFSAEFPKEGPSILRIQQVVRGDSAAYFCASSPPNRVEGLFFGSGTQLSVL.

Many counts were recorded for this clonotype. V is TRBV4-3 and J is TRBJ2-1; D ambiguous. The CDR3 spans 14 residues. Trimming took off 0 bases at V and 9 bases at J, with 12 bases between the two ends. Germline CDR1 is LGHNA and CDR2 is YSLEER. The CDR3 protein is CASSQEIRRLEQFF. The CDR3 region has the DNA TGCGCCAGCAGCCAAGAAATTCGGCGGCTTGAGCAGTTCTTC.

This clonotype was counted between two and nine times. V gene TRBV29-1 combines with J gene TRBJ1-2; unclear D gene. The V end was cut by 4 bases, the J end by 3 bases, with 9 bases between. The CDR3 length is 12 residues. Looked up from germline, CDR1 is SQVTM and CDR2 is ANQGSEA. CDR3 in DNA: TGCAGCGTTGCGGCCAGAGACTATGGCTACACCTTC. Translation: CSVAARDYGYTF.

Ten or more counts support this clonotype. The chain couples TRBV11-3 to TRBJ1-6; D gene uncertain. CDR3 length: 12 amino acids. Germline V gene data show CDR1 as SGHNT and CDR2 as YENEEA. Trimming took 9 bases from V and 13 from J, leaving 16 bases between them. The CDR3 spells CASDLNVSPLHF. CDR3 bases: TGTGCCAGTGATCTTAACGTCTCGCCCCTCCACTTT.

This clonotype was recorded at least ten times. V is TRBV11-3 and J is TRBJ2-1, with 11 bases lining up with TRBD2. The V gene end was trimmed by 2 bases and the J gene end by 7 bases; junction bases not matched to a gene: 10. Germline values: CDR1 SGHNT, CDR2 YENEEA. This CDR3 contains 17 residues. The CDR3 DNA is TGTGCCAGCAGCTTAACCCCCTGGGCTAGCGGGAGGAATGAGCAGTTCTTC. This codes for CASSLTPWASGRNEQFF.

This clonotype has a single count. This sequence may be a read error, since a much larger clone differs from it by one base. The chain couples TRBV5-1 to TRBJ2-1; D is possibly TRBD1 (6 bases). CDR1 is SGHRS, CDR2 YFSETQ, per germline. The CDR3 sequence is 16 residues long. CDR3 bases: TGCACCAGCCGTAGGGACACGAGTAGCTCCTACAATGAGCAGTTCTTC. Encoded protein: CTSRRDTSSSYNEQFF.

This clonotype occurred a few times. The chain uses TRBV27 and TRBJ2-5; D ambiguous. The germline V gene encodes CDR1 MNHEY and CDR2 SMNVEV (reference sequence). The V gene lost 0 bases and the J gene lost 7 bases, with 12 bases spanning the gap. This CDR3 region has 14 residues. The CDR3 DNA sequence: TGTGCCAGCAGTTTATCGACTCCCTGGGTGACCCAGTACTTC. Its translation: CASSLSTPWVTQYF.

This clonotype has a count of ten or more. This chain connects TRBV12-3 or TRBV12-4 to TRBJ2-7, with TRBD1 matching over 7 bases. V was clipped by 5 bases and J by 5 bases; unmatched bases: 3. The CDR3 consists of 12 residues. CDR3 sequence reads: CASSPTGDEQYF. CDR3 coding DNA: TGTGCCAGCAGTCCAACAGGGGACGAGCAGTACTTC.

In its sample, this clonotype was seen a few times. The chain has TRBV7-2 and TRBJ2-7; no reliable D call. CDR1 SGHTA and CDR2 FQGNSA come from the germline V gene. The CDR3 extends over 12 amino acids. Trimming pared 5 bases from V and 9 bases from J, leaving 14 bases between. The CDR3 sequence: CASSPRASGQYF. The CDR3 region has the DNA TGTGCCAGCAGCCCCCGGGCCTCCGGGCAGTACTTC.

V usage is TRBV5-1 and J usage is TRBJ2-1; D call uncertain. The CDR3 sequence is 16 residues long. V gave up 0 bases and J gave up 0 bases, with 10 bases separating them. Germline V gene sequence: CDR1 SGHRS, CDR2 YFSETQ. CDR3 protein: CASSLAFTVSYNEQFF. The CDR3 DNA reads TGCGCCAGCAGCTTGGCCTTTACGGTCTCCTACAATGAGCAGTTCTTC.

Many counts were recorded for this clonotype. This chain uses TRBV5-1 with TRBJ2-1, with D perhaps TRBD2 (6 bases). Trimming took off 4 bases at V and 6 bases at J, with 20 bases between the two ends. The germline V gene has CDR1 SGHRS and CDR2 YFSETQ. This CDR3 region has 16 residues. The CDR3 sequence is CASSLSGGTVPNEQFF. The CDR3, as DNA: TGCGCCAGCAGCCTGTCCGGGGGTACCGTTCCCAATGAGCAGTTCTTC. Complete variable domain (other parts from reference TRBV5-1 and TRBJ2-1): KAGVTQTPRYLIKTRGQQVTLSCSPISGHRSVSWYQQTPGQGLQFLFEYFSETQRNKGNFPGRFSGRQFSNSRSEMNVSTLELGDSALYLCASSLSGGTVPNEQFFGPGTRLTVL.

This clonotype was seen ten or more times. V is TRBV6-6 and J is TRBJ1-6; 7 nucleotides agree with TRBD1. CDR3 size: 15 residues. Germline trimming cut 8 bases from V and 8 bases from J; bases unmatched to any gene: 12. The germline V gene encodes CDR1 MNHNY and CDR2 SVGAGI (reference sequence). The CDR3 spells CASHSAGTVDSPLHF. CDR3 bases: TGTGCCAGCCACTCAGCCGGGACAGTGGATTCACCCCTCCACTTT.

The table lists this clonotype with many counts. The chain employs TRBV2 and TRBJ2-7; 8 positions agree with TRBD2. V shed 6 bases and J 1 base; nucleotides not matched to a gene: 11. CDR1 is SNHLY, CDR2 FYNNEI, per germline. The CDR3 covers 16 residues. CDR3 residues: CASSRGGVAGSYEQYF. The CDR3 nucleotides read TGTGCCAGCAGCCGTGGTGGAGTAGCGGGGTCCTACGAGCAGTACTTC.

This clonotype has a count of ten or more. Since no conserved phenylalanine or tryptophan closes the CDR3, a read error is the likely cause. The DNA is omitted, as the CDR3 cannot be located on it reliably, and the CDR3 follows TCRdb's listing. The chain combines TRBV6-2 or TRBV6-3 with TRBJ2-4; the table's D call, TRBD2, was not checked against the DNA. Germline loops: CDR1 MNHEY, CDR2 SVGEGT. The CDR3 is 13 amino acids in total, end residues counted. The CDR3 loop is CASTLDGLGQPIL.

This clonotype appeared many times. The chain uses TRBV28 and TRBJ1-5; 7 bases align to TRBD1. Germline CDR1 reads MDHEN; CDR2 reads SYDVKM. There are 14 residues in the CDR3. The V and J ends lost 7 bases and 1 base, in that order; junction bases with no gene match: 4. CDR3 bases: TGTGCCAGCAAACCGGGACAGAGCAATCAGCCCCAGCATTTT. It is translated as CASKPGQSNQPQHF.

There are many counts of this clonotype. The chain employs TRBV19 and TRBJ2-2; D perhaps matches TRBD1 (8 bases). Germline CDR1 LNHDA, CDR2 SQIVND (reference sequence). This CDR3 is built from 16 residues. Trimming pared 4 bases from V and 3 bases from J, leaving 15 bases between. Here the CDR3 reads CASSRRTGRDTGELFF. Written as DNA, the CDR3 is TGTGCCAGTAGTAGAAGGACAGGGAGGGACACCGGGGAGCTGTTTTTT.

This clonotype appeared many times. The chain has TRBV20-1 and TRBJ2-2; D not resolved. Trimming left V 3 bases short and J 1 base short, with 12 bases between. CDR1 is DFQATT, CDR2 SNEGSKA, per germline (reference sequence). The CDR3 extends over 15 amino acids. CDR3 nucleotides: TGCAGTGCTAGCTCCGGGTTGGGGAACACCGGGGAGCTGTTTTTT. It translates to CSASSGLGNTGELFF.

This clonotype has ten or more counts. This chain joins TRBV20-1 and TRBJ2-7, with 14 bases lining up with TRBD2. Germline loops: CDR1 DFQATT, CDR2 SNEGSKA (reference sequence). V shed 5 bases and J 3 bases; nucleotides not matched to a gene: 15. This CDR3 region has 18 residues. The CDR3 DNA is TGCAGTGCTGCCTTCCAGCAGGGGACTAGCGGGGGACTCTACGAGCAGTACTTC. This encodes CSAAFQQGTSGGLYEQYF.

The table lists this clonotype with many counts. The chain links TRBV6-5 to TRBJ2-7, with 11 bases aligning to TRBD2. The CDR3 is made up of 16 amino acids. Germline V gene data show CDR1 as MNHEY and CDR2 as SVGAGI. The junction had 13 bases not matched to a gene; V was cut back by 7 bases and J by 5 bases. The CDR3 spells CASMQLAGVKVDEQYF. The CDR3 DNA sequence: TGTGCCAGCATGCAACTAGCGGGAGTTAAAGTCGACGAGCAGTACTTC.

This clonotype was seen many times. The chain joins TRBV19 to TRBJ2-1; the match to TRBD1 covers 9 bases. The CDR3 runs to 15 residues. The germline CDR1 and CDR2 sequences are LNHDA and SQIVND (reference sequence). Trimming at V came to 6 bases and at J to 4 bases, leaving 7 bases not matched to a gene. CDR3 in DNA: TGTGCCAGTAGCAGACAGGGGGTAGGATACAATGAGCAGTTCTTC. The encoded protein is CASSRQGVGYNEQFF.